The clone carrying this TCR beta chain was recorded only once. As yet, its antigen is unknown. The germline gives CDR1 LGHNA, CDR2 YNFKEQ. J gave up 7 bases and V 3 bases, and 7 bases lay outside the gene matches. The CDR3 is 16 residues long. This specimen comes from a study of OX40 agonist ivuxolimab in advanced cancers. Patients with autoimmune history or systemic immunosuppression were excluded. TCRdb's copy holds only in-frame clones and misses some; the assay was immunoSEQ multiplex PCR. The data show around 50,000 clones, 75% to 90% seen once. Points from the study as a whole: Expanded clones were, on average, more numerous in CD8+ T cells than in CD4+.

The TCR originated in an adult with an advanced solid tumor such as melanoma, head and neck, liver or kidney cancer. The chain combines TRBV4-2 with TRBJ2-1; 12 bases are a match to TRBD2. Sequenced material: CD4+ or CD8+ T cells sorted from blood, taken in a trial of the OX40 agonist ivuxolimab. The CDR3 sequence is CASSQGLAGGRNEQFF. The CDR3 DNA reads TGTGCCAGCAGCCAGGGTCTAGCGGGGGGGAGGAATGAGCAGTTCTTC.